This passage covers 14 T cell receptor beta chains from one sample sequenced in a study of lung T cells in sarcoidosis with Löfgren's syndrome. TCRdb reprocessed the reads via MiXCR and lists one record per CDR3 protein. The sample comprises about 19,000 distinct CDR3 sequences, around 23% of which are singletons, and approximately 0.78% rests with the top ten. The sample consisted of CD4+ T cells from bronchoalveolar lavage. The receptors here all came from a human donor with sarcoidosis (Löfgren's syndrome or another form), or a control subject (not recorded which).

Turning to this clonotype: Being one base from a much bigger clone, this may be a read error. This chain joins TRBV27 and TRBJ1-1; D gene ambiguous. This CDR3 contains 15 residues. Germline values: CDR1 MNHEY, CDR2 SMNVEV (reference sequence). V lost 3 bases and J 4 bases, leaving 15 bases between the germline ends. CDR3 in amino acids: CASSFHSNMSTEAFF. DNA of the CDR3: TGTGCCAGCAGTTTTCACAGTAACATGAGCACTGAAGCTTTCTTT.

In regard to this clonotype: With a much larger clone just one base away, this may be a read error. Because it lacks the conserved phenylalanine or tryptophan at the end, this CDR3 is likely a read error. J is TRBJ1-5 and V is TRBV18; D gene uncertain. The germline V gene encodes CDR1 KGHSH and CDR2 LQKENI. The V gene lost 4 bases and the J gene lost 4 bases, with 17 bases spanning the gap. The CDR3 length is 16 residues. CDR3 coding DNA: TGTGCCAGCTCACTATACCACCAAATGGGAAATCAGCCCCAGCATTCT. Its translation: CASSLYHQMGNQPQHS.

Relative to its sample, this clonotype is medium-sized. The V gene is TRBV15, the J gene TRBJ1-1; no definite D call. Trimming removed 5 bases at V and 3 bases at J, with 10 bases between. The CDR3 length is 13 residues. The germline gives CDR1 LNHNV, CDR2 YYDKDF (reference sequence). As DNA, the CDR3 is TGTGCCACCAGCCCTCGGAGGGACACTGAAGCTTTCTTT. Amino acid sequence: CATSPRRDTEAFF. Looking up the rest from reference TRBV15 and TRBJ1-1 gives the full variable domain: DAMVIQNPRYQVTQFGKPVTLSCSQTLNHNVMYWYQQKSSQAPKLLFHYYDKDFNNEADTPDNFQSRRPNTSFCFLDIRSPGLGDTAMYLCATSPRRDTEAFFGQGTRLTVV.

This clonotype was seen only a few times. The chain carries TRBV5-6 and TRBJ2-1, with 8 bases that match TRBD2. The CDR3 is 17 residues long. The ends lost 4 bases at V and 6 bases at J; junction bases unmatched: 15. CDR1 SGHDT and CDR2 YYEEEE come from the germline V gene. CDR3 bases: TGTGCCAGCAGCGTGAGCACTAGCGGAGCGTTTTTCAATGAGCAGTTCTTC. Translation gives CASSVSTSGAFFNEQFF. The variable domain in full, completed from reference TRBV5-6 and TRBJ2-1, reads DAGVTQSPTHLIKTRGQQVTLRCSPKSGHDTVSWYQQALGQGPQFIFQYYEEEERQRGNFPDRFSGHQFPNYSSELNVNALLLGDSALYLCASSVSTSGAFFNEQFFGPGTRLTVL.

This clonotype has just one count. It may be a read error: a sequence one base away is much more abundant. CDR3 sequence: CASLSGLPTGELLF. DNA of the CDR3: TGTGCAAGCTTAAGTGGCCTGCCCACCGGGGAGCTGCTTTTT. J is TRBJ2-2 and V is TRBV28; D is perhaps TRBD2 (5 bases). In germline, CDR1 is MDHEN, CDR2 SYDVKM. There are 14 residues in the CDR3. Drawing the rest from reference TRBV28 and TRBJ2-2, the complete variable domain is DVKVTQSSRYLVKRTGEKVFLECVQDMDHENMFWYRQDPGLGLRLIYFSYDVKMKEKGDIPEGYSVSREKKERFSLILESASTNQTSMYLCASLSGLPTGELLFGEGSRLTVL.

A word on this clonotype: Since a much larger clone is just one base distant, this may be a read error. Here the CDR3 DNA reads TGTGTCAGTAGTAGACAGGAGACCTCCTACGAGCAGTACTTC. Translating gives CVSSRQETSYEQYF. The V call is TRBV19, the J call TRBJ2-7, with TRBD1 as a possible D gene (6 bases). There are 14 residues in the CDR3. Germline lookup yields CDR1 LNHDA and CDR2 SQIVND (reference sequence). Combining the CDR3 with reference TRBV19 and TRBJ2-7 gives the whole variable domain DGGITQSPKYLFRKEGQNVTLSCEQNLNHDAMYWYRQDPGQGLRLIYYSQIVNDFQKGDIAEGYSVSREKKESFPLTVTSAQKNPTAFYLCVSSRQETSYEQYFGPGTRLTVT.

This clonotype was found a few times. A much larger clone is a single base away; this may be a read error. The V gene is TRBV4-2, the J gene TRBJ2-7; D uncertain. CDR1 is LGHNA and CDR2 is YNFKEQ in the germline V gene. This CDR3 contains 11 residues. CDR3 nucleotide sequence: TGTGCCAGCAGCCGTGAATACGAGCGGTACTTC. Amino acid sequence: CASSREYERYF.

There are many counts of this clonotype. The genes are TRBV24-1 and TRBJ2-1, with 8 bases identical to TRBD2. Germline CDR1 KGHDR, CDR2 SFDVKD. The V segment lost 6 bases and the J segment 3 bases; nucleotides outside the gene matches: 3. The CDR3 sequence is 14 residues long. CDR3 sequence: CATSRSGSYNEQFF. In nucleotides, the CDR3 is TGTGCCACCAGTAGAAGCGGGAGCTACAATGAGCAGTTCTTC.

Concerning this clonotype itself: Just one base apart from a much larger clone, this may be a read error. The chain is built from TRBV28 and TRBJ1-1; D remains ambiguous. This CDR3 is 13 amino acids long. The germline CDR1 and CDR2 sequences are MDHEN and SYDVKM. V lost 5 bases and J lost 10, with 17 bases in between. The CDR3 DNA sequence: TGTGCCAGCAGTAAAACCGGCGCCTCGGGAGCTTTCTTT. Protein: CASSKTGASGAFF. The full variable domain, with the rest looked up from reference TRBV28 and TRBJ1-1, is DVKVTQSSRYLVKRTGEKVFLECVQDMDHENMFWYRQDPGLGLRLIYFSYDVKMKEKGDIPEGYSVSREKKERFSLILESASTNQTSMYLCASSKTGASGAFFGQGTRLTVV.

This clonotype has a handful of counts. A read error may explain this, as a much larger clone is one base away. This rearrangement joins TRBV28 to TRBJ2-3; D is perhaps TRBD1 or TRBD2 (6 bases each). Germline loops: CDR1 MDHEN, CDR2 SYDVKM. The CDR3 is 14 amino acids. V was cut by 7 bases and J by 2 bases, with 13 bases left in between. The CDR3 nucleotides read TGTGCCAGCATCAGCCGGGGGCCCACAGATACGCAGTATTTT. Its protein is CASISRGPTDTQYF. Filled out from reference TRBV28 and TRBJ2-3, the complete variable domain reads DVKVTQSSRYLVKRTGEKVFLECVQDMDHENMFWYRQDPGLGLRLIYFSYDVKMKEKGDIPEGYSVSREKKERFSLILESASTNQTSMYLCASISRGPTDTQYFGPGTRLTVL.

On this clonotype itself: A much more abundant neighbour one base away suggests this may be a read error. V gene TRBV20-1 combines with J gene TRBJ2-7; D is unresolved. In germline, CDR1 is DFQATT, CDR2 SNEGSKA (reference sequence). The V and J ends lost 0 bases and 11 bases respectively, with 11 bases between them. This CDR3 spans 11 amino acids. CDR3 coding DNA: TGCAGTGCTAGAGACGAAAGGGTGGAGTACTTC. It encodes CSARDERVEYF.

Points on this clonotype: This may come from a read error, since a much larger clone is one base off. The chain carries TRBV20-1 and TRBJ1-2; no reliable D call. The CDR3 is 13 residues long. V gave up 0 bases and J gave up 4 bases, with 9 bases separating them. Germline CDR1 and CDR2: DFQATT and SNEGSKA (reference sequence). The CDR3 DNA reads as TGCAGTGCTAGAGAGCAATTGGGCTATGGCTACACCTTC. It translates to CSAREQLGYGYTF.

As DNA, the CDR3 is TGCAGCGTTGAGGGTCAGGGATCTGGGGCCAACGTCCTGACTTTC. This sequence encodes CSVEGQGSGANVLTF. The V gene is TRBV29-1, the J gene TRBJ2-6; tentatively, D is TRBD1 (5 bases). V was shortened by 3 bases and J by 1 base, with 10 bases between the two germline ends. Germline V gene lookup returns CDR1 SQVTM and CDR2 ANQGSEA. CDR3 length: 15 residues.

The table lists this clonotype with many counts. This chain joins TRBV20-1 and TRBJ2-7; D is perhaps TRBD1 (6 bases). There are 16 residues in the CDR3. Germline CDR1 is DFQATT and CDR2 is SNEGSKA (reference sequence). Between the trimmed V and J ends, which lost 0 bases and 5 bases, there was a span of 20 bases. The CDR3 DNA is TGCAGTGCTAGAGATAGAAGAACAGGGAAGACCCACGAGCAGTACTTC. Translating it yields CSARDRRTGKTHEQYF.